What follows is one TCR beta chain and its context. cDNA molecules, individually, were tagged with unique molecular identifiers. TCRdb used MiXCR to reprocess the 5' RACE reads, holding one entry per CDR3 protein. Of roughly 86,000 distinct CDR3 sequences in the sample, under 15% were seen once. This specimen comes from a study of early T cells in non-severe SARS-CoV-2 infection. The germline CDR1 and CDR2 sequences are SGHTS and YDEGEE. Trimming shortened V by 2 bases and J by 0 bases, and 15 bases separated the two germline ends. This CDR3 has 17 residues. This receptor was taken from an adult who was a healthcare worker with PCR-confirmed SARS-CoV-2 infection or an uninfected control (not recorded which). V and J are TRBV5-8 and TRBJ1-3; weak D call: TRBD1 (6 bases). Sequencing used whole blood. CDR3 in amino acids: CASSFGITGYSGNTIYF. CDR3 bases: TGTGCCAGCAGCTTTGGGATAACAGGGTACTCTGGAAACACCATATATTTT.